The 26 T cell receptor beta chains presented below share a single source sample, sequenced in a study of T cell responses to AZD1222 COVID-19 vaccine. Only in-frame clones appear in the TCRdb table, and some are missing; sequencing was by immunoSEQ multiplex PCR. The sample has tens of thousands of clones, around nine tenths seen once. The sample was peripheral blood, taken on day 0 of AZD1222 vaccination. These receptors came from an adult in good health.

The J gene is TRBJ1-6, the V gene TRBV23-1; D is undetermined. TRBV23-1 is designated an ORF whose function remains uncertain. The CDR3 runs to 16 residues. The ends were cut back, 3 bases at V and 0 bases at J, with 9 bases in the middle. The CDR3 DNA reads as TGCGCCAGCAGTCACCCGAGAAGCTCCTATAATTCACCCCTCCACTTT. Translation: CASSHPRSSYNSPLHF.

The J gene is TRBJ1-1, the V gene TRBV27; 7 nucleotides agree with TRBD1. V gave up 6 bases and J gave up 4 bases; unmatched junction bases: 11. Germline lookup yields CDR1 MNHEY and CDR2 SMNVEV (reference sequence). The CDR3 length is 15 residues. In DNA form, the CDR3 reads TGTGCCAGCAGACAAGAAACAGGGGTGGGCACTGAAGCTTTCTTT. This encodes CASRQETGVGTEAFF.

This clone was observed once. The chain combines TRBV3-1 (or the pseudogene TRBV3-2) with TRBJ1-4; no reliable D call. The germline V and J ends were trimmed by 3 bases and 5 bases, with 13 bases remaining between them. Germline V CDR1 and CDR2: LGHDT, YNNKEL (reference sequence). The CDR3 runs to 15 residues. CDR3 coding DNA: TGTGCCAGCAGCCAGAGAAGAACAGTAAATGAAAAACTGTTTTTT. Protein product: CASSQRRTVNEKLFF.

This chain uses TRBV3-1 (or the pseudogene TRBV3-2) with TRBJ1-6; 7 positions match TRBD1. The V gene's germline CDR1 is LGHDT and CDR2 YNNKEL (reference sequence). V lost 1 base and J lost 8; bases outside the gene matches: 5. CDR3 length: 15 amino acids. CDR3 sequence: CASSQGGTVHSPLHF. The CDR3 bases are TGTGCCAGCAGCCAAGGGGGGACAGTACATTCACCCCTCCACTTT.

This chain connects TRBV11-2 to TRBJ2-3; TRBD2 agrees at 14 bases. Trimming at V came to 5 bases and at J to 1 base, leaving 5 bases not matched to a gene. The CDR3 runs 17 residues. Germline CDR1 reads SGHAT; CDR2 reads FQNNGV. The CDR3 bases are TGTGCCAGCAGCCCGAAGGGACTAGCGGGGGGCACAGATACGCAGTATTTT. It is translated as CASSPKGLAGGTDTQYF.

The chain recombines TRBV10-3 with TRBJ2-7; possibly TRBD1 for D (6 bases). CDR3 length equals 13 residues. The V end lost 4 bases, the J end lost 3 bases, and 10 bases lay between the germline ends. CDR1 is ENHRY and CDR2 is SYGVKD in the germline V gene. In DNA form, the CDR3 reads TGTGCCATCAGTGTCAGGGGAGTCTACGAGCAGTACTTC. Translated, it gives CAISVRGVYEQYF.

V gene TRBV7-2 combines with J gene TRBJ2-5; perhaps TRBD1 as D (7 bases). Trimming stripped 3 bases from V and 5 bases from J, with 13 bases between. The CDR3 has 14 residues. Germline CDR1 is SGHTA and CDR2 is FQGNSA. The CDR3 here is CASSFTGAGETQYF. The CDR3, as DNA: TGTGCCAGCAGCTTCACAGGGGCGGGGGAGACCCAGTACTTC.

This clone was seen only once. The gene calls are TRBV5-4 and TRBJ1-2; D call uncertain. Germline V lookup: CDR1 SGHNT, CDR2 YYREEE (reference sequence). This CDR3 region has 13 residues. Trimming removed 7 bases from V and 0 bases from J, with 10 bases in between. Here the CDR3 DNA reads TGTGCCAGCCACAGCGCTACTAACTATGGCTACACCTTC. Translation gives CASHSATNYGYTF.

CDR3 sequence: CATSREIRGTGNEQFF. DNA of the CDR3: TGTGCCACCAGCAGGGAGATCAGGGGAACCGGGAATGAGCAGTTCTTC. This chain uses TRBV15 with TRBJ2-1; maybe TRBD1 (6 bases). V dropped 3 bases and J dropped 7 bases, with 19 bases sitting between them. The CDR3 is 16 amino acids. Germline CDR1 and CDR2: LNHNV and YYDKDF (reference sequence).

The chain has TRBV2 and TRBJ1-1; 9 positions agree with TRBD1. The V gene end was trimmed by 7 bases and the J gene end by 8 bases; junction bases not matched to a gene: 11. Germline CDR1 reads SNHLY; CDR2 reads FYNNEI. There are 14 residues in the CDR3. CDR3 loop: CASTRHRDREEAFF. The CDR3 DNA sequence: TGTGCCAGCACCCGACACCGGGACAGGGAGGAAGCTTTCTTT.

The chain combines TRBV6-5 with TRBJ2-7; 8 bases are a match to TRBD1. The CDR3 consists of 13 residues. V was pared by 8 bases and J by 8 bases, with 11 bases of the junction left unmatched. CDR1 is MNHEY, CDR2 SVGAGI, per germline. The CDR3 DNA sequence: TGTGCCAGCCGAGAATACCAGGGGGCAAAGCAGTACTTC. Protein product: CASREYQGAKQYF.

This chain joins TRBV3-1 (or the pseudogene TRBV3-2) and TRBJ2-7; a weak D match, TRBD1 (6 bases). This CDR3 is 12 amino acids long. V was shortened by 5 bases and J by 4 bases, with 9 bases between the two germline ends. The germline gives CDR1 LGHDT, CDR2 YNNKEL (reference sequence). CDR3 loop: CASSRGGYEQYF. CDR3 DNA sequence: TGTGCCAGCAGCAGAGGGGGTTACGAGCAGTACTTC.

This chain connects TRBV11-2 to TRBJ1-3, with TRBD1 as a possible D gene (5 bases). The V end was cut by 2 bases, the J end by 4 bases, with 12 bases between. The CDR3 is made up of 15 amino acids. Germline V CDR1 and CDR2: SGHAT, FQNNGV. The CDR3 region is CASSLTRGAGNTIYF. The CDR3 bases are TGTGCCAGCAGCTTAACGAGGGGAGCCGGAAACACCATATATTTT.

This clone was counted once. CDR3 sequence (DNA): TGCAGTGCTAGACCCCGGGATACGCAGTATTTT. Its protein is CSARPRDTQYF. V usage is TRBV20-1 and J usage is TRBJ2-3; D not resolved. CDR1 and CDR2 from the germline V gene are DFQATT and SNEGSKA (reference sequence). Trimming removed 2 bases at V and 6 bases at J, with 6 bases between. CDR3 length equals 11 residues.

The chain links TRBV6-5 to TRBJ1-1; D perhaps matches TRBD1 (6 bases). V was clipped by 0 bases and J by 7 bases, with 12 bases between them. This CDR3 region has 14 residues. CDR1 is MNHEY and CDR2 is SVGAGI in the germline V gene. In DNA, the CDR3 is TGTGCCAGCAGTTACTCTGGGGGGCGTATTGAAGCTTTCTTT. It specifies CASSYSGGRIEAFF.

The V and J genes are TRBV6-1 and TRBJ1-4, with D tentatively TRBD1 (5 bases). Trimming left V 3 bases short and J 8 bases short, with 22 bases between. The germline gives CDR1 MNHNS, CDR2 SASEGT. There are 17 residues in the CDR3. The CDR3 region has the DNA TGTGCCAGCAGTGACCGGGGGTTCGGACGGTCGAGGGAAAAACTGTTTTTT. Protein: CASSDRGFGRSREKLFF.

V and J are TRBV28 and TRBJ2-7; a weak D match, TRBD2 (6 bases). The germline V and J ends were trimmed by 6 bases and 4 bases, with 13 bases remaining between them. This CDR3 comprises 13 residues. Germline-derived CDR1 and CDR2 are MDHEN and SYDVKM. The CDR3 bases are TGTGCCAGCAGCAAACGCGGGATTTACGAGCAGTACTTC. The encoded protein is CASSKRGIYEQYF.

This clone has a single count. The CDR3 region is CSANRGTEAFF. For the CDR3, the DNA is TGCAGTGCTAACAGGGGAACTGAAGCTTTCTTT. The rearrangement uses TRBV20-1 and TRBJ1-1; 7 bases are shared with TRBD1. CDR3 length: 11 amino acids. After removal of 4 bases from V and 5 bases from J, the junction contained 1 base not matched to a gene. The germline CDR1 and CDR2 sequences are DFQATT and SNEGSKA (reference sequence).

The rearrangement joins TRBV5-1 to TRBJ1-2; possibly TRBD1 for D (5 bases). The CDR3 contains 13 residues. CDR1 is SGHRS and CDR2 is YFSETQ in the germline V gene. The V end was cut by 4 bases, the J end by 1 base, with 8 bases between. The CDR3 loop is CASSQTVNYGYTF. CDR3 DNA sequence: TGCGCCAGCAGCCAGACAGTTAACTATGGCTACACCTTC. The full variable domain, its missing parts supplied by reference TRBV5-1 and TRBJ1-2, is KAGVTQTPRYLIKTRGQQVTLSCSPISGHRSVSWYQQTPGQGLQFLFEYFSETQRNKGNFPGRFSGRQFSNSRSEMNVSTLELGDSALYLCASSQTVNYGYTFGSGTRLTVV.

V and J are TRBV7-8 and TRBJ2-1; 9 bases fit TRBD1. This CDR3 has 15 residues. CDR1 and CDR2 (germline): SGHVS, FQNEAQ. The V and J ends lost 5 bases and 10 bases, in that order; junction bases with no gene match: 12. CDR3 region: CASSHSGTGIEEQFF. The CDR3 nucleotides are TGTGCCAGCAGCCACTCCGGGACAGGGATTGAGGAGCAGTTCTTC.

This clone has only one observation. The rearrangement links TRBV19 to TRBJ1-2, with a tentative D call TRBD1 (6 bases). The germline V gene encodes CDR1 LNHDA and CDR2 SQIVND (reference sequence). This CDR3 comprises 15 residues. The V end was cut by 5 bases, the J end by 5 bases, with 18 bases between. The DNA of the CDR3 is TGTGCCAGTAGTTTGGGCAGGGGAGGAGGATATGGCTACACCTTC. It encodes CASSLGRGGGYGYTF. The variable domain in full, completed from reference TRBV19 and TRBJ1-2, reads DGGITQSPKYLFRKEGQNVTLSCEQNLNHDAMYWYRQDPGQGLRLIYYSQIVNDFQKGDIAEGYSVSREKKESFPLTVTSAQKNPTAFYLCASSLGRGGGYGYTFGSGTRLTVV.

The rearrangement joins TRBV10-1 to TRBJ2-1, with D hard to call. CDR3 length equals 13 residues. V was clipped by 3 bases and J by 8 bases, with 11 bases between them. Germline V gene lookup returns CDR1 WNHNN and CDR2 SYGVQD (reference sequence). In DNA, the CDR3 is TGCGCCAGCAGTGACGACCATATCGATGAGCAGTTCTTC. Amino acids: CASSDDHIDEQFF.

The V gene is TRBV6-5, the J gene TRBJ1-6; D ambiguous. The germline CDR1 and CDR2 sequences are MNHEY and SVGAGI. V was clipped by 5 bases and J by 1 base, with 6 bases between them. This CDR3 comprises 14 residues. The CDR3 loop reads CASSPRSYNSPLHF. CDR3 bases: TGTGCCAGCAGTCCGCGGTCCTATAATTCACCCCTCCACTTT.

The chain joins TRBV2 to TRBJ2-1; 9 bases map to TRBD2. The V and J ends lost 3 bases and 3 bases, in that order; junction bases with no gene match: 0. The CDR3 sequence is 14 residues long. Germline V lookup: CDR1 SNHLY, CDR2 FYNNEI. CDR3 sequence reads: CASSDSGGYNEQFF. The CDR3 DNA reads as TGTGCCAGCAGTGATAGCGGGGGCTACAATGAGCAGTTCTTC. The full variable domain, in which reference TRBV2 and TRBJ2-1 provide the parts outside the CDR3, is EPEVTQTPSHQVTQMGQEVILRCVPISNHLYFYWYRQILGQKVEFLVSFYNNEISEKSEIFDDQFSVERPDGSNFTLKIRSTKLEDSAMYFCASSDSGGYNEQFFGPGTRLTVL.

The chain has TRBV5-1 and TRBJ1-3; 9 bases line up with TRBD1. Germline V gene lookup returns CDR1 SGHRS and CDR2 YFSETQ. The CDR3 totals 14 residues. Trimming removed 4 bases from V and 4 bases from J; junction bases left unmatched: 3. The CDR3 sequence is CASSAGTGGNTIYF. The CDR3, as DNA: TGCGCCAGCAGCGCCGGGACAGGGGGAAACACCATATATTTT.

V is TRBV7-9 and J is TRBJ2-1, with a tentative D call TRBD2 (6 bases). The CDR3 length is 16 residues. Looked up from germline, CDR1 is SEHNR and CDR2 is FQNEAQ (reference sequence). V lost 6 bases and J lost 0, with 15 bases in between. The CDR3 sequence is CASRETRPSSYNEQFF. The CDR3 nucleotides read TGTGCCAGCAGGGAGACTAGACCGAGCTCCTACAATGAGCAGTTCTTC.